These T cell receptor beta chains were read from a single sample in a study of T cell repertoires in cytomegalovirus infection. MiXCR, applied by TCRdb to the reads, yields one record per CDR3 protein. The sample shows more than 150,000 distinct CDR3 sequences, roughly 30% of them seen only once. Sequencing was performed on PBMCs. Receptor source: a human donor in good health (CMV status not recorded). Some clones in this sample may be carry-over from other donors' samples. Both conserved end residues are part of each CDR3. The D gene is left open where the match is weak. Only some rows state a clone size, as once, few, many or a class for expanded clones.

len: 13
d_gene: -
j_gene: TRBJ2-7
abundance: many
v_gene: TRBV3-1
CDR3aa: CASSQAGRAEQYF
CDR3nt: TGTGCCAGCAGCCAAGCTGGTCGGGCTGAGCAGTACTTC

len: 15
d_gene: -
j_gene: TRBJ1-5
abundance: -
v_gene: TRBV19
CDR3aa: CASSLGRDRNQPQHF
CDR3nt: TGTGCCAGTAGTCTAGGCAGGGACCGGAATCAGCCCCAGCATTTT

len: 14
d_gene: -
j_gene: TRBJ2-3
abundance: -
v_gene: TRBV19
CDR3aa: CASSTPLLTDTQYF
CDR3nt: TGTGCCAGTAGTACTCCTTTACTCACAGATACGCAGTATTTT

len: 14
d_gene: -
j_gene: TRBJ1-1
abundance: -
v_gene: TRBV29-1
CDR3aa: CSVEDLSRRSEAFF
CDR3nt: TGCAGCGTTGAAGATCTCTCCCGGAGGTCCGAAGCTTTCTTT

len: 11
d_gene: TRBD2
j_gene: TRBJ2-3
abundance: -
v_gene: TRBV10-3
CDR3aa: CASGGKDTQYF
CDR3nt: TGTGCAAGCGGGGGGAAAGATACGCAGTATTTT

len: 12
d_gene: -
j_gene: TRBJ1-2
abundance: many
v_gene: TRBV2
CDR3aa: CASTQGSHGYTF
CDR3nt: TGTGCCAGCACCCAGGGTAGTCATGGCTACACCTTC

len: 15
d_gene: -
j_gene: TRBJ1-2
abundance: -
v_gene: TRBV7-3
CDR3aa: CASSPVIVTNYGYTF
CDR3nt: TGTGCCAGCAGCCCTGTTATAGTGACTAACTATGGCTACACCTTC

len: 17
d_gene: TRBD2
j_gene: TRBJ2-4
abundance: few
v_gene: TRBV6-5
CDR3aa: CASSYSLAGGSRNIQYF
CDR3nt: TGTGCCAGCAGTTACTCACTAGCGGGGGGGTCCCGAAACATTCAGTACTTC

len: 15
d_gene: -
j_gene: TRBJ2-5
abundance: few
v_gene: TRBV7-2
CDR3aa: CASSPTIGIQETQYF
CDR3nt: TGTGCCAGCAGCCCTACAATCGGGATCCAAGAGACCCAGTACTTC

len: 14
d_gene: -
j_gene: TRBJ1-5
abundance: once
v_gene: TRBV20-1
CDR3aa: CSARGGLGNQPQHF
CDR3nt: TGCAGTGCTAGGGGCGGTTTAGGTAATCAGCCCCAGCATTTT

len: 17
d_gene: TRBD1
j_gene: TRBJ2-2
abundance: once
v_gene: TRBV2
CDR3aa: CASSSGTGRHRAGELFF
CDR3nt: TGTGCCAGCAGTTCCGGGACAGGGCGACACCGGGCCGGGGAGCTGTTTTTT

len: 15
d_gene: -
j_gene: TRBJ2-7
abundance: -
v_gene: TRBV7-2
CDR3aa: CASSFSRGWAYEQYF
CDR3nt: TGTGCCAGCAGTTTTAGCCGGGGCTGGGCCTACGAGCAGTACTTC

len: 14
d_gene: -
j_gene: TRBJ1-2
abundance: few
v_gene: TRBV7-8
CDR3aa: CASSLDRENYGYTF
CDR3nt: TGTGCCAGCAGCTTAGACAGGGAGAACTATGGCTACACCTTC

len: 17
d_gene: TRBD1
j_gene: TRBJ2-1
abundance: -
v_gene: TRBV12-3/TRBV12-4
CDR3aa: CASRSPMGQTYYNEQFF
CDR3nt: TGTGCCAGCAGATCCCCCATGGGACAGACCTACTACAATGAGCAGTTCTTC

len: 15
d_gene: TRBD1
j_gene: TRBJ2-5
abundance: -
v_gene: TRBV7-6
CDR3aa: CASSLSTGYQETQYF
CDR3nt: TGTGCTAGCAGCTTATCGACAGGGTACCAAGAGACCCAGTACTTC

len: 18
d_gene: TRBD1
j_gene: TRBJ1-1
abundance: -
v_gene: TRBV11-2
CDR3aa: CASSLILRTGIWNTEAFF
CDR3nt: TGTGCCAGCAGCTTAATTCTCAGGACAGGGATTTGGAACACTGAAGCTTTCTTT

len: 13
d_gene: -
j_gene: TRBJ1-1
abundance: few
v_gene: TRBV6-2/TRBV6-3
CDR3aa: CASIMSSNTEAFF
CDR3nt: TGTGCCAGCATAATGTCGAGTAACACTGAAGCTTTCTTT

len: 14
d_gene: -
j_gene: TRBJ1-2
abundance: -
v_gene: TRBV7-9
CDR3aa: CASSLNIGVYGYTF
CDR3nt: TGTGCCAGCAGCTTAAATATTGGGGTGTATGGCTACACCTTC

len: 15
d_gene: TRBD2
j_gene: TRBJ2-6
abundance: -
v_gene: TRBV18
CDR3aa: CASSPSGAGANVLTF
CDR3nt: TGTGCCAGCTCACCTAGCGGGGCTGGGGCCAACGTCCTGACTTTC

len: 18
d_gene: TRBD2
j_gene: TRBJ2-1
abundance: -
v_gene: TRBV12-3/TRBV12-4
CDR3aa: CASSWTSGGAVSNNEQFF
CDR3nt: TGTGCCAGCAGTTGGACTAGCGGGGGGGCCGTTAGCAACAATGAGCAGTTCTTC

len: 16
d_gene: TRBD2
j_gene: TRBJ2-3
abundance: -
v_gene: TRBV7-6
CDR3aa: CASSPLSGGPEDTQYF
CDR3nt: TGTGCCAGCAGCCCTCTCAGCGGGGGGCCGGAAGATACGCAGTATTTT

len: 16
d_gene: TRBD1
j_gene: TRBJ1-5
abundance: few
v_gene: TRBV12-3/TRBV12-4
CDR3aa: CASRRTGQYSNQPQHF
CDR3nt: TGTGCCAGCAGGCGGACAGGGCAGTATAGCAATCAGCCCCAGCATTTT

len: 16
d_gene: TRBD2
j_gene: TRBJ2-3
abundance: few
v_gene: TRBV7-2
CDR3aa: CASSGRTSGGTDTQYF
CDR3nt: TGTGCCAGCAGCGGGAGGACTAGCGGGGGCACAGATACGCAGTATTTT

len: 15
d_gene: -
j_gene: TRBJ2-7
abundance: -
v_gene: TRBV7-3
CDR3aa: CASSPSGGLTYEQYF
CDR3nt: TGTGCCAGCAGCCCCAGCGGAGGGCTAACCTACGAGCAGTACTTC

len: 15
d_gene: -
j_gene: TRBJ2-3
abundance: -
v_gene: TRBV20-1
CDR3aa: CSARLWGGRTDTQYF
CDR3nt: TGCAGTGCTAGACTTTGGGGGGGCCGTACAGATACGCAGTATTTT

len: 15
d_gene: -
j_gene: TRBJ1-3
abundance: -
v_gene: TRBV7-2
CDR3aa: CASRPTGSSGNTIYF
CDR3nt: TGTGCCAGCAGGCCTACAGGGAGCTCTGGAAACACCATATATTTT

len: 15
d_gene: -
j_gene: TRBJ2-5
abundance: -
v_gene: TRBV4-2
CDR3aa: CASSRTTAGKETQYF
CDR3nt: TGTGCCAGCAGCCGTACCACGGCGGGTAAAGAGACCCAGTACTTC

len: 16
d_gene: TRBD2
j_gene: TRBJ2-1
abundance: -
v_gene: TRBV11-3
CDR3aa: CASSPGLAGGYNEQFF
CDR3nt: TGTGCCAGCAGCCCCGGACTAGCGGGGGGTTACAATGAGCAGTTCTTC

len: 20
d_gene: TRBD1
j_gene: TRBJ2-7
abundance: -
v_gene: TRBV14
CDR3aa: CASSQDVKGTDRGRLYEQYF
CDR3nt: TGTGCCAGCAGCCAAGATGTAAAGGGAACGGACAGGGGCCGCCTCTACGAGCAGTACTTC

len: 16
d_gene: TRBD1
j_gene: TRBJ1-1
abundance: -
v_gene: TRBV7-9
CDR3aa: CASSMPPGQENTEAFF
CDR3nt: TGTGCCAGCAGCATGCCTCCGGGACAGGAGAACACTGAAGCTTTCTTT

len: 15
d_gene: TRBD1
j_gene: TRBJ2-3
abundance: few
v_gene: TRBV12-3/TRBV12-4
CDR3aa: CASSPDRVGTDTQYF
CDR3nt: TGTGCCAGCAGCCCAGACAGGGTCGGCACAGATACGCAGTATTTT

len: 14
d_gene: -
j_gene: TRBJ1-5
abundance: few
v_gene: TRBV4-1
CDR3aa: CASSQVGKNQPQHF
CDR3nt: TGCGCCAGCAGCCAAGTGGGGAAGAATCAGCCCCAGCATTTT

len: 15
d_gene: -
j_gene: TRBJ2-3
abundance: -
v_gene: TRBV4-3
CDR3aa: CASSPQRSRTDTQYF
CDR3nt: TGCGCCAGCAGCCCCCAGCGGTCCCGCACAGATACGCAGTATTTT

len: 14
d_gene: -
j_gene: TRBJ2-7
abundance: many
v_gene: TRBV7-3
CDR3aa: CASSSGGQGYEQYF
CDR3nt: TGTGCCAGCAGCTCGGGAGGACAGGGCTACGAGCAGTACTTC

len: 15
d_gene: TRBD2
j_gene: TRBJ2-1
abundance: few
v_gene: TRBV14
CDR3aa: CASSKPGTSDNEQFF
CDR3nt: TGTGCCAGCAGCAAACCCGGGACTAGCGACAATGAGCAGTTCTTC

len: 16
d_gene: TRBD1
j_gene: TRBJ2-5
abundance: once
v_gene: TRBV14
CDR3aa: CASSPKQNYRGETQYF
CDR3nt: TGTGCCAGCAGCCCCAAACAGAATTACAGGGGTGAGACCCAGTACTTC

len: 14
d_gene: -
j_gene: TRBJ2-3
abundance: once
v_gene: TRBV12-3/TRBV12-4
CDR3aa: CASSPLRGTDTQYF
CDR3nt: TGTGCCAGCAGTCCCTTACGGGGGACAGATACGCAGTATTTT

len: 13
d_gene: -
j_gene: TRBJ2-7
abundance: -
v_gene: TRBV12-3/TRBV12-4
CDR3aa: CASSPGRDYEQYF
CDR3nt: TGTGCCAGCAGTCCCGGGCGAGACTACGAGCAGTACTTC

len: 12
d_gene: TRBD1
j_gene: TRBJ1-1
abundance: -
v_gene: TRBV6-5
CDR3aa: CASGTTGGLAFF
CDR3nt: TGTGCCAGCGGGACGACAGGGGGTTTAGCTTTCTTT

len: 16
d_gene: -
j_gene: TRBJ1-1
abundance: -
v_gene: TRBV18
CDR3aa: CASSPGLVFGSTEAFF
CDR3nt: TGTGCCAGCTCACCCGGCCTCGTCTTCGGTAGCACTGAAGCTTTCTTT

len: 15
d_gene: -
j_gene: TRBJ2-7
abundance: many
v_gene: TRBV7-2
CDR3aa: CASSARTPSKHEQYF
CDR3nt: TGTGCCAGCAGCGCTAGGACACCCTCGAAGCACGAGCAGTACTTC

len: 16
d_gene: -
j_gene: TRBJ2-7
abundance: few
v_gene: TRBV6-2/TRBV6-3
CDR3aa: CASSYLGDAPVYEQYF
CDR3nt: TGTGCCAGCAGTTACCTGGGGGACGCACCGGTTTACGAGCAGTACTTC

len: 16
d_gene: TRBD2
j_gene: TRBJ2-3
abundance: -
v_gene: TRBV25-1
CDR3aa: CASSEGLAGDTDTQYF
CDR3nt: TGTGCCAGCAGTGAAGGGCTAGCGGGGGACACAGATACGCAGTATTTT

len: 13
d_gene: -
j_gene: TRBJ2-1
abundance: many
v_gene: TRBV6-5
CDR3aa: CASSYSVENEQFF
CDR3nt: TGTGCCAGCAGTTACTCGGTAGAGAATGAGCAGTTCTTC

len: 15
d_gene: -
j_gene: TRBJ1-5
abundance: -
v_gene: TRBV7-8
CDR3aa: CASSRLGTSNQPQHF
CDR3nt: TGTGCCAGCAGTCGGCTCGGGACGAGCAATCAGCCCCAGCATTTT

len: 17
d_gene: -
j_gene: TRBJ2-3
abundance: -
v_gene: TRBV7-4
CDR3aa: CASSLGLGSGKADTQYF
CDR3nt: TGTGCCAGCAGCTTAGGCTTGGGTTCAGGGAAAGCAGATACGCAGTATTTT

len: 18
d_gene: -
j_gene: TRBJ2-3
abundance: -
v_gene: TRBV10-3
CDR3aa: CAISPGGVLGGSTDTQYF
CDR3nt: TGTGCCATCAGCCCGGGCGGTGTACTGGGGGGTAGCACAGATACGCAGTATTTT

len: 16
d_gene: TRBD1
j_gene: TRBJ2-1
abundance: many
v_gene: TRBV28
CDR3aa: CASSQLRDSGYNEQFF
CDR3nt: TGTGCCAGCAGCCAACTCCGGGACAGCGGATACAATGAGCAGTTCTTC

len: 15
d_gene: TRBD1
j_gene: TRBJ1-5
abundance: -
v_gene: TRBV6-5
CDR3aa: CASSFTGGVNQPQHF
CDR3nt: TGTGCCAGCAGTTTTACAGGGGGCGTGAATCAGCCCCAGCATTTT

len: 16
d_gene: TRBD1
j_gene: TRBJ1-5
abundance: few
v_gene: TRBV7-8
CDR3aa: CASSLDDRALYQPQHF
CDR3nt: TGTGCCAGCAGCTTAGATGACAGGGCCCTATATCAGCCCCAGCATTTT

len: 17
d_gene: TRBD1
j_gene: TRBJ2-7
abundance: -
v_gene: TRBV7-3
CDR3aa: CASSSGQGTFVSYEQYF
CDR3nt: TGTGCCAGCAGCTCGGGACAGGGTACCTTCGTCTCCTACGAGCAGTACTTC

len: 16
d_gene: TRBD1
j_gene: TRBJ2-5
abundance: -
v_gene: TRBV23-1
CDR3aa: CASSHPGQGRVETQYF
CDR3nt: TGCGCCAGCAGTCATCCAGGACAGGGACGGGTGGAGACCCAGTACTTC

len: 12
d_gene: -
j_gene: TRBJ1-2
abundance: -
v_gene: TRBV2
CDR3aa: CASKVAVADYTF
CDR3nt: TGTGCCAGCAAGGTGGCGGTAGCCGACTACACCTTC

len: 15
d_gene: -
j_gene: TRBJ2-7
abundance: -
v_gene: TRBV12-3/TRBV12-4
CDR3aa: CASSREGTGSGEQYF
CDR3nt: TGTGCCAGCAGCCGGGAGGGGACAGGGAGCGGGGAGCAGTACTTC

len: 12
d_gene: -
j_gene: TRBJ1-1
abundance: -
v_gene: TRBV10-3
CDR3aa: CAISERTNEAFF
CDR3nt: TGTGCCATCAGTGAGCGGACAAATGAAGCTTTCTTT

len: 15
d_gene: -
j_gene: TRBJ1-1
abundance: few
v_gene: TRBV7-8
CDR3aa: CASSLAETRNTEAFF
CDR3nt: TGTGCCAGCAGCTTAGCGGAGACACGGAACACTGAAGCTTTCTTT

len: 14
d_gene: TRBD1
j_gene: TRBJ2-7
abundance: -
v_gene: TRBV6-2/TRBV6-3
CDR3aa: CASSSSWTGGEQYF
CDR3nt: TGTGCCAGCAGCTCCAGTTGGACAGGGGGTGAGCAGTACTTC

len: 13
d_gene: -
j_gene: TRBJ1-1
abundance: medium-sized
v_gene: TRBV2
CDR3aa: CASRKDSQGLAFF
CDR3nt: TGTGCCAGCAGAAAGGACAGCCAGGGGTTAGCTTTCTTT